A single sample is the source of the 9 T cell receptor beta chains below, sequenced in a study of tumor-infiltrating lymphocytes in primary liver carcinoma. TCR beta cDNA was made from approximately 500 ng total RNA with a constant-region primer. Generation of the TCR beta libraries relied on three nested multiplex PCR rounds using slightly modified ARM-PCR. It was with TRBV1-TRBV30 forward primers and a C-beta reverse primer that the first two PCR rounds were run, at approximately 10 cycles each. TCRdb independently ran MiXCR on the multiplex PCR reads; one entry per CDR3 protein. The table lists about 200,000 distinct CDR3 sequences, just under 85% of them singletons. From unsorted bulk tissue weighing 20-30 mg, DNA and RNA were co-extracted. The material sequenced was tumor tissue from primary liver carcinoma. The source is a man in his forties or fifties with primary liver carcinoma and hepatitis B virus infection.

This rearrangement joins TRBV5-4 to TRBJ2-7, with D perhaps matching TRBD1 or TRBD2 (5 bases each). The CDR3 spans 16 residues. Germline assignment: CDR1 SGHNT and CDR2 YYREEE (reference sequence). Trimming cost V 0 bases and J 4 bases, with 17 bases left between them. The chain's CDR3 is CASSLGPGAGKYEQYF. CDR3 DNA sequence: TGTGCCAGCAGCTTGGGCCCCGGGGCAGGGAAATACGAGCAGTACTTC.

As concerns this clonotype: A junction end diverges from the germline sequence, so it may reflect a read error. The rearrangement uses TRBV12-3 or TRBV12-4 and TRBJ1-1; 8 nucleotides match TRBD1. This CDR3 comprises 14 residues. The CDR3 DNA reads TGTGCCAGCATACGGGACAGGTCTATCACTCAAGCTTTCTTT. Its translation is CASIRDRSITQAFF.

The chain recombines TRBV10-3 with TRBJ1-1, with D possibly TRBD1 on 5 matching bases. This CDR3 region has 14 residues. Trimming took 7 bases from V and 3 from J, leaving 15 bases between them. The V gene's germline CDR1 is ENHRY and CDR2 SYGVKD. CDR3 amino acids: CAITDRQGYTEAFF. The CDR3 bases are TGTGCCATCACGGACCGGCAGGGCTACACTGAAGCTTTCTTT.

Of note for this clonotype: No conserved phenylalanine or tryptophan is present at the end of the CDR3, so a read error is the likely explanation. This chain joins TRBV6-2 or TRBV6-3 and TRBJ1-1; maybe TRBD1 (6 bases). Germline CDR1 is MNHEY and CDR2 is SVGEGT. This CDR3 has 12 residues. V lost 9 bases and J lost 7, with 15 bases in between. The CDR3 coding sequence is TGTGCCAGAGGGACACGTACCAGTGAAGCTTTCTAT. It encodes CARGTRTSEAFY.

Concerning this clonotype: The junction shows a germline mismatch at one end, possibly a read error. The chain recombines TRBV6-1 with TRBJ2-1; D is unclear. This CDR3 has 13 residues. Germline lookup yields CDR1 MNHNS and CDR2 SASEGT. The CDR3 reads CASHSLSYHEQFF. The CDR3 nucleotides read TGTGCCAGCCACAGTCTGAGCTACCATGAGCAGTTCTTC.

As for this clonotype: This may be a read error, as it is one base from a much larger clone. The conserved final phenylalanine or tryptophan is absent from the CDR3, which likely points to a read error. The rearrangement joins TRBV25-1 to TRBJ1-3; D not certain. The CDR3 loop spans 14 amino acids. Looked up from germline, CDR1 is MGHDK and CDR2 is SYGVNS. The germline V and J ends were trimmed by 7 bases and 4 bases, with 14 bases remaining between them. The chain's CDR3 is CASIAENKGNTIYY. CDR3 nucleotides: TGTGCCAGCATCGCAGAGAATAAAGGAAACACCATATATTAT.

The chain joins TRBV6-1 to TRBJ2-1; the D gene could be TRBD1 or TRBD2 (5 bases each). Trimming took 7 bases from V and 6 from J, leaving 25 bases between them. CDR1 is MNHNS, CDR2 SASEGT, per germline. CDR3 length: 17 amino acids. CDR3 DNA sequence: TGTGCCAGCACTCCGGTCGAACGGACAAGCGGAACCAATGAGCAGTTCTTC. Translation gives CASTPVERTSGTNEQFF.

Note on this clonotype: Compared with germline, one end of the junction differs, possibly owing to a read error. The chain couples TRBV29-1 to TRBJ1-1; 7 nucleotides agree with TRBD1. Germline V CDR1 and CDR2: SQVTM, ANQGSEA. This CDR3 spans 11 amino acids. CDR3 coding DNA: TGCAGGGCCTACAGGGGCACTGAAACTTTCTTT. Amino acid sequence: CRAYRGTETFF.

Notes on this clonotype: Compared with germline, one end of the junction differs, possibly owing to a read error. The chain links TRBV28 to TRBJ2-1; 7 bases are a match to TRBD2. The CDR3 spans 14 residues. Germline CDR1 reads MDHEN; CDR2 reads SYDVKM. The CDR3 nucleotides are TGTGCCATCAGTTTCGGGCGGGAGAGCGATGAGCAGTTCTTC. Protein product: CAISFGRESDEQFF.